This T cell receptor beta chain was sequenced for a study of blood T cell repertoires in COVID-19. On the study more broadly: The analysed material was cDNA or gDNA that came from T cells, B-cell-depleted T cells, or PBMCs.

Authors' data handling: Estimated nucleated cell counts came from reference gene primer amplification. Data came from immunoSEQ multiplex PCR; TCRdb stores just in-frame clones and leaves some out. For V, J and clone size, that table is used; D and trimming come from the DNA. The data show over 35,000 clones, with 86% seen just once and 8% to 9% held by the top ten. The germline CDR1 and CDR2 sequences are MNHEY and SVGAGI. The CDR3 has 15 residues. The V and J ends lost 6 bases and 1 base, in that order; junction bases with no gene match: 4. This sequence originates from a man in his 60s with active COVID-19. The chain links TRBV6-5 to TRBJ2-2, with 8 bases identical to TRBD2. Sequencing was carried out using peripheral blood. The CDR3 region is CASRRTSMNTGELFF. The CDR3 DNA is TGTGCCAGCAGAAGGACTAGCATGAACACCGGGGAGCTGTTTTTT.